This T cell receptor beta chain derives from a study of cytomegalovirus exposure and HLA in healthy donors. Overall study results and limits: Researchers reported from a later analysis that most CMV-associated TCR beta chains appeared HLA-restricted. Further analysis, carried out later, found HLA-associated TCR beta chains more clonally expanded than equally common other chains. There were about 160 TCR beta chains listed as cytomegalovirus-associated.

PCR involved 60 Vbeta and 13 Jbeta primers. TCRdb's copy holds only in-frame clones and misses some; the assay was immunoSEQ multiplex PCR. The data hold fewer than 60,000 clones, with about 57% observed a single time. Looked up from germline, CDR1 is MDHEN and CDR2 is SYDVKM. The V end was cut by 2 bases, the J end by 2 bases, with 11 bases between. The CDR3 loop spans 15 amino acids. About this clone: Antigen specificity is unknown.

The CMV serostatus of this donor went unrecorded. This clonotype was sampled from a human donor in good health. This chain joins TRBV28 and TRBJ2-3; TRBD1 might be the D (5 bases). Sample: PBMCs. CDR3 amino acids: CASSLIGQLTDTQYF. CDR3 bases: TGTGCCAGCAGTTTAATTGGACAACTCACAGATACGCAGTATTTT. Combining the CDR3 with reference TRBV28 and TRBJ2-3 gives the whole variable domain DVKVTQSSRYLVKRTGEKVFLECVQDMDHENMFWYRQDPGLGLRLIYFSYDVKMKEKGDIPEGYSVSREKKERFSLILESASTNQTSMYLCASSLIGQLTDTQYFGPGTRLTVL.